The TCR beta chain described here comes from a study of monozygotic twins with inflammatory bowel disease. Details on this clonotype: Antigen specificity is unknown.

TCRdb re-called the 5' RACE reads and catalogs CDR3 proteins one per entry, DNA excluded. This sample's table reports more than 120,000 distinct CDR3 sequences. The study's findings and limits: Inverse Simpson values showed less TCRbeta diversity in IBD patients than in their healthy co-twins. Researchers reported no repertoire similarity difference between concordant and discordant twins, possibly from limited power.

Germline CDR1 reads SGHRS; CDR2 reads YFSETQ. The CDR3 totals 15 residues. Input material: blood. The receptor's source is a human donor with ulcerative colitis or Crohn's disease, or a healthy co-twin of an affected twin (not recorded which). This chain links TRBV5-1 with TRBJ2-5; the D call of TRBD2 rests on TCRdb alone, since no DNA is present to check it. The chain's CDR3 is CASSVLAGIEETQYF.